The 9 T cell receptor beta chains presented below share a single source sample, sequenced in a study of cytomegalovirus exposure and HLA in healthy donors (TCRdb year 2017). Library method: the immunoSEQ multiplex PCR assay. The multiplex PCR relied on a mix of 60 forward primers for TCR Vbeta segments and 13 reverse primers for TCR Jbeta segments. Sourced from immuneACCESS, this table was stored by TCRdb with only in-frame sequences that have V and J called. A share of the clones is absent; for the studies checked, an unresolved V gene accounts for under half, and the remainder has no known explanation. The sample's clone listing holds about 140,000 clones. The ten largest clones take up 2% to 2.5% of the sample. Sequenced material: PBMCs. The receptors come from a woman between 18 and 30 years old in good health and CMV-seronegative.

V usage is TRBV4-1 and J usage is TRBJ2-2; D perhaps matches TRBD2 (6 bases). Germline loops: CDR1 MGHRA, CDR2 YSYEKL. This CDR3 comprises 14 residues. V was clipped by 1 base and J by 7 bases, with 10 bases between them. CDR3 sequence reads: CASSQVGGVGELFF. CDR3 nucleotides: TGCGCCAGCAGCCAAGTCGGGGGAGTCGGGGAGCTGTTTTTT.

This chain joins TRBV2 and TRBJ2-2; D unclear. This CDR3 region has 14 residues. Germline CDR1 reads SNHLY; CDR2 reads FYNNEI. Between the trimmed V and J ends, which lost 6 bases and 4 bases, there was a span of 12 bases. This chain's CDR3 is CASRQNSVTGELFF. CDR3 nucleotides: TGTGCCAGCAGGCAAAACAGTGTCACCGGGGAGCTGTTTTTT.

CDR3 sequence reads: CASRNTGIHGYTF. The CDR3 bases are TGTGCCAGCAGGAACACAGGGATTCACGGCTACACCTTC. The chain has TRBV6-1 and TRBJ1-2; D may be TRBD1 (6 bases). The V end was cut by 6 bases, the J end by 8 bases, with 16 bases between. The V gene's germline CDR1 is MNHNS and CDR2 SASEGT. This CDR3 is built from 13 residues.

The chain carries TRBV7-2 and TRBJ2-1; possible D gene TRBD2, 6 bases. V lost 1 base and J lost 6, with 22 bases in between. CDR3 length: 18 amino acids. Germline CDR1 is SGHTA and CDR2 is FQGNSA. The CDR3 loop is CASSLDHVGRPLFNEQFF. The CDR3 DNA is TGTGCCAGCAGCTTAGACCATGTCGGGAGACCCCTTTTCAATGAGCAGTTCTTC.

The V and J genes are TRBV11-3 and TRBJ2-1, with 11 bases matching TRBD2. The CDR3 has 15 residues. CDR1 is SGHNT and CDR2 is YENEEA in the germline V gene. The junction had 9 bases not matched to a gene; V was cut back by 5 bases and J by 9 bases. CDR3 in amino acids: CASSASGRSDGEQFF. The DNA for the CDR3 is TGTGCCAGCAGCGCTAGCGGGAGGTCCGACGGTGAGCAGTTCTTC.

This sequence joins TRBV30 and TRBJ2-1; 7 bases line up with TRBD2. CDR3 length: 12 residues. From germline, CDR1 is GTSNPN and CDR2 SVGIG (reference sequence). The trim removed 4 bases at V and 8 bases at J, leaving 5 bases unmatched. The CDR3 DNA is TGTGCCTGGACAGCTGGGGGGGATGAGCAGTTCTTC. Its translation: CAWTAGGDEQFF.

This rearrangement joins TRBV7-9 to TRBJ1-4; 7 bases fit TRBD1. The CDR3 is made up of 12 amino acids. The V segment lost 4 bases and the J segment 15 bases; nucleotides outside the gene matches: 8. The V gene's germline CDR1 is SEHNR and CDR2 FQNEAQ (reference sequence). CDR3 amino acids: CASSSDSGQLFF. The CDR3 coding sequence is TGTGCCAGCAGCTCCGATTCGGGACAGTTGTTTTTT.

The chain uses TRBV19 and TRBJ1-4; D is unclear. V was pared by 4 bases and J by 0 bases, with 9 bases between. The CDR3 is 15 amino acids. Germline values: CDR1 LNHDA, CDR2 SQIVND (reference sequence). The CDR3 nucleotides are TGTGCCAGTAGTAGCACAGTTGCAACTAATGAAAAACTGTTTTTT. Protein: CASSSTVATNEKLFF.

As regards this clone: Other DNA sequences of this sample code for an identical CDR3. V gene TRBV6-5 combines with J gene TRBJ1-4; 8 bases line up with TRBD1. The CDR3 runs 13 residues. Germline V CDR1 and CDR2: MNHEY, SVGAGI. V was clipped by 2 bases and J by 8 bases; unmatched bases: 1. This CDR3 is CASSYGTGEKLFF. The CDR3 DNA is TGTGCCAGCAGTTACGGGACAGGAGAAAAACTGTTTTTT.